The 19 T cell receptor beta chains in this list originate from one sample, sequenced in a study of early stage breast cancer tumors. Some clones are missing from TCRdb's copy, which holds only in-frame ones; the method was immunoSEQ multiplex PCR. The data contain approximately 48,000 clones, 90% to 95% of them singletons. Sample: blood. These receptor sequences come from a person aged 65 to 85 with breast cancer.

The chain carries TRBV10-3 and TRBJ2-3; TRBD1 aligns across 7 bases. Trimming at V came to 7 bases and at J to 0 bases, leaving 4 bases not matched to a gene. Germline CDR1 and CDR2: ENHRY and SYGVKD. The CDR3 has 14 residues. CDR3 protein: CAIKGAFSTDTQYF. CDR3 nucleotides: TGTGCCATCAAGGGGGCCTTTAGCACAGATACGCAGTATTTT.

The chain employs TRBV7-9 and TRBJ2-3; D is undetermined. The germline V gene has CDR1 SEHNR and CDR2 FQNEAQ (reference sequence). Trimming took off 4 bases at V and 9 bases at J, with 11 bases between the two ends. This CDR3 is 12 amino acids long. DNA of the CDR3: TGTGCCAGCAGCTCCGACGGGTGGACGCAGTATTTT. Protein product: CASSSDGWTQYF.

DNA for the CDR3: TGTGCCAGCAGCCCATGGACCTTAGCGGGAGGGCCGGGCGAGCAGTACTTC. Amino acid sequence: CASSPWTLAGGPGEQYF. V gene TRBV11-2 combines with J gene TRBJ2-7, with 11 bases fitting TRBD2. Per the germline V gene, CDR1 is SGHAT and CDR2 is FQNNGV. Germline trimming cut 5 bases from V and 6 bases from J; bases unmatched to any gene: 15. The CDR3 covers 17 residues.

This clone was observed a handful of times. The chain links TRBV10-3 to TRBJ1-5; 8 bases are shared with TRBD1. This CDR3 spans 15 amino acids. The ends lost 6 bases at V and 2 bases at J; junction bases unmatched: 6. Germline V gene data show CDR1 as ENHRY and CDR2 as SYGVKD. The DNA of the CDR3 is TGTGCCATCAGGTCCCAGGGGGCGGGCAATCAGCCCCAGCATTTT. Residues: CAIRSQGAGNQPQHF.

The chain links TRBV6-5 to TRBJ2-3; possible D gene TRBD2, 6 bases. V was cut by 8 bases and J by 0 bases, with 12 bases left in between. Germline V CDR1 and CDR2: MNHEY, SVGAGI. The CDR3 covers 14 residues. The chain's CDR3 is CASWTSGSTDTQYF. The CDR3 DNA is TGTGCCAGCTGGACCAGCGGGAGCACAGATACGCAGTATTTT.

V gene TRBV6-5 combines with J gene TRBJ2-5; 11 bases fit TRBD2. From germline, CDR1 is MNHEY and CDR2 SVGAGI. This CDR3 region has 15 residues. V lost 6 bases to trimming and J lost 5 bases; unmatched junction nucleotides: 8. The CDR3 DNA is TGTGCCAGCAGCGGACTAGCGGGCCTGATGGAGACCCAGTACTTC. This codes for CASSGLAGLMETQYF.

The count of this clone is one. The chain couples TRBV19 to TRBJ2-7; D may be TRBD2 (6 bases). Germline lookup yields CDR1 LNHDA and CDR2 SQIVND (reference sequence). The CDR3 contains 14 residues. The V gene lost 2 bases and the J gene lost 5 bases, with 13 bases spanning the gap. The CDR3: CASSITAGPHEQYF. DNA for the CDR3: TGTGCCAGTAGTATAACAGCGGGTCCCCACGAGCAGTACTTC.

This chain's CDR3 is CASSRSLGNTEAFF. CDR3 in DNA: TGTGCCAGCAGTCGGAGTCTTGGGAACACTGAAGCTTTCTTT. The chain is built from TRBV19 and TRBJ1-1, with unresolved D. Germline loops: CDR1 LNHDA, CDR2 SQIVND (reference sequence). Deletions cut 9 bases from V and 1 base from J, with 15 bases between. The CDR3 has 14 amino acids. Using reference TRBV19 and TRBJ1-1 for the parts outside the CDR3, the full variable domain is DGGITQSPKYLFRKEGQNVTLSCEQNLNHDAMYWYRQDPGQGLRLIYYSQIVNDFQKGDIAEGYSVSREKKESFPLTVTSAQKNPTAFYLCASSRSLGNTEAFFGQGTRLTVV.

The V gene is TRBV29-1, the J gene TRBJ2-7, with 10 bases identical to TRBD2. V shed 2 bases and J 3 bases; nucleotides not matched to a gene: 1. The CDR3 loop spans 13 amino acids. From germline, CDR1 is SQVTM and CDR2 ANQGSEA. Here the CDR3 DNA reads TGCAGCGTTGAACCTAGCGGGGGCTACGAGCAGTACTTC. This gives the protein CSVEPSGGYEQYF.

The CDR3 here is CASSNQADTEAFF. CDR3 sequence (DNA): TGCGCCAGCAGCAACCAGGCTGACACTGAAGCTTTCTTT. V usage is TRBV5-1 and J usage is TRBJ1-1; D remains ambiguous. This CDR3 has 13 residues. Germline CDR1 is SGHRS and CDR2 is YFSETQ. V lost 4 bases to trimming and J lost 3 bases, with 10 bases between them.

The chain employs TRBV7-9 and TRBJ1-6; D gene unclear. The CDR3 runs to 16 residues. Per germline, CDR1 SEHNR and CDR2 FQNEAQ (reference sequence). V was trimmed by 1 base and J by 0 bases, leaving 7 bases between them. CDR3 DNA sequence: TGTGCCAGCAGCTTAGACAATCCCTCCTATAATTCACCCCTCCACTTT. This translates into CASSLDNPSYNSPLHF.

This chain joins TRBV5-4 and TRBJ2-3; maybe TRBD1 (5 bases). V dropped 2 bases and J dropped 4 bases, with 8 bases sitting between them. In germline, CDR1 is SGHNT, CDR2 YYREEE (reference sequence). The CDR3 loop spans 13 amino acids. This CDR3 reads CASSFQGSDTQYF. The CDR3 region has the DNA TGTGCCAGCAGCTTTCAGGGCTCAGATACGCAGTATTTT.

The chain uses TRBV6-6 and TRBJ2-2; 7 bases are a match to TRBD1. The CDR3 covers 15 residues. V shed 5 bases, J shed 5 bases, and the junction held 8 bases outside the gene matches. Germline CDR1 and CDR2: MNHNY and SVGAGI (reference sequence). The CDR3 DNA is TGTGCCAGCAGTGGACAGGTTCTTGGGACCGGGGAGCTGTTTTTT. As protein: CASSGQVLGTGELFF.

This chain uses TRBV10-1 with TRBJ2-1, with 10 bases identical to TRBD2. The CDR3 contains 16 residues. V lost 5 bases and J lost 4; bases outside the gene matches: 8. Germline V gives CDR1 WNHNN, CDR2 SYGVQD (reference sequence). CDR3 nucleotide sequence: TGCGCCAGCAGTTTAACTAGCGGGACGTCATACAATGAGCAGTTCTTC. This codes for CASSLTSGTSYNEQFF.

The CDR3 sequence is CATSRDLAGNNEQFF. CDR3 DNA sequence: TGTGCCACCAGCAGAGATCTCGCCGGTAACAATGAGCAGTTCTTC. The V call is TRBV15, the J call TRBJ2-1; D remains ambiguous. V was clipped by 0 bases and J by 5 bases, with 11 bases between them. Germline V gene lookup returns CDR1 LNHNV and CDR2 YYDKDF (reference sequence). The CDR3 spans 15 residues.

This chain connects TRBV23-1 to TRBJ2-7; TRBD2 agrees at 7 bases. TRBV23-1 is known as an ORF, though its function is uncertain. The ends lost 4 bases at V and 0 bases at J; junction bases unmatched: 12. This CDR3 comprises 17 residues. DNA for the CDR3: TGCGCCAGCAGTCTGGATAGCGGGCAGAACAGCTCCTACGAGCAGTACTTC. Amino acid sequence: CASSLDSGQNSSYEQYF.

This sequence joins TRBV23-1 and TRBJ1-3; 9 positions match TRBD1. Being an ORF, TRBV23-1 has a function that is uncertain. The CDR3 has 15 residues. The V segment lost 8 bases and the J segment 5 bases; nucleotides outside the gene matches: 10. The CDR3 is CASGQGPQDRNTIYF. CDR3 bases: TGCGCCAGCGGACAGGGGCCGCAGGACCGAAACACCATATATTTT.

The chain employs TRBV19 and TRBJ2-4, with a tentative D call TRBD1 (6 bases). Trimming pared 5 bases from V and 10 bases from J, leaving 18 bases between. Looked up from germline, CDR1 is LNHDA and CDR2 is SQIVND (reference sequence). CDR3 length: 14 residues. The CDR3 nucleotides are TGTGCCAGTAGTCCGAACAGGGTTCGAGGGATTCAGTACTTC. Protein sequence: CASSPNRVRGIQYF.

This clone came up once. This chain joins TRBV5-5 and TRBJ2-2, with 12 bases that match TRBD1. This CDR3 is built from 15 residues. From germline, CDR1 is SGHKS and CDR2 YYEKEE (reference sequence). With V trimmed by 2 bases and J by 6 bases, 2 bases remained unmatched. The CDR3 DNA reads as TGTGCCAGCAGCTTCGGGACAGGGGGCTCCGGGGAGCTGTTTTTT. It codes for CASSFGTGGSGELFF.